This paragraph reports one TCR beta chain. The target antigen is unknown. The data belong to a study of cytomegalovirus exposure and HLA in healthy donors. At the level of the study: Most donors, 81% of over 300 genotyped, fell in the Caucasian-associated ancestry cluster.

Notes on the study in general: According to the study, around 150 TCR beta chains were cytomegalovirus-associated. An assumption of roughly uniform sequencing depth across donors underlay the presence/absence analyses.

The trim removed 5 bases at V and 6 bases at J, leaving 14 bases unmatched. CDR3 size: 17 residues. Germline V CDR1 and CDR2: SGHTA, FQGNSA. The study ran its PCR with 60 Vbeta and 13 Jbeta primers. Generated by immunoSEQ multiplex PCR, the TCRdb table keeps only in-frame clones and is missing some. The sample includes roughly 100,000 clones, over 80% of them seen just once. Sample: PBMCs. The TCR was taken from a man aged 30-40 years in good health and CMV-seropositive. The chain couples TRBV7-2 to TRBJ2-1; 9 bases match TRBD2. CDR3 protein: CASSIKPAGGSGNEQFF. The CDR3 DNA reads TGTGCCAGCAGCATAAAACCAGCGGGGGGTTCGGGCAATGAGCAGTTCTTC.